Following are 6 T cell receptor beta chains from one sample sequenced in a study of Graves' ophthalmopathy and Graves' hyperthyroidism. Transcripts of RNA were the source for amplifying TCR beta CDR3 regions. HTBI-primed RT-PCR formed the first round, and a multiplex PCR formed the second. TCRdb reprocessed the multiplex PCR reads via MiXCR and lists one record per CDR3 protein. Here the sample spans under 350,000 distinct CDR3 sequences, 17% being singletons. Material: peripheral blood. Receptor source: an adult man with Graves' ophthalmopathy.

This clonotype was observed at least ten times. The chain joins TRBV28 to TRBJ1-6; weak D call: TRBD1 (5 bases). The CDR3 extends over 15 amino acids. Trimming left V 8 bases short and J 7 bases short, with 18 bases between. The germline gives CDR1 MDHEN, CDR2 SYDVKM. CDR3 nucleotide sequence: TGTGCCAGCGCCCGGGAGGGGTCGACAAATTCACCCCTCCACTTT. This codes for CASAREGSTNSPLHF.

There are many counts of this clonotype. The chain joins TRBV11-2 to TRBJ2-7; tentative D call: TRBD2 (5 bases). CDR1 and CDR2 (germline): SGHAT, FQNNGV. CDR3 length: 14 amino acids. Trimming pared 5 bases from V and 1 base from J, leaving 12 bases between. CDR3: CASSPLDFSYEQYF. CDR3 coding DNA: TGTGCCAGCAGCCCGCTGGACTTTTCCTACGAGCAGTACTTC.

The chain employs TRBV7-8 and TRBJ2-2; 7 bases line up with TRBD2. The V and J ends lost 5 bases and 4 bases, in that order; junction bases with no gene match: 7. This CDR3 region has 15 residues. Germline V gene lookup returns CDR1 SGHVS and CDR2 FQNEAQ. CDR3 loop: CASSITAGSTGELFF. The CDR3 DNA follows: TGTGCCAGCAGCATAACAGCGGGGAGCACCGGGGAGCTGTTTTTT.

This clonotype was observed at least ten times. CDR3 in DNA: TGTGCCACCAGCCTGACAGGGCTAAATCAGCCCCAGCATTTT. Translating it yields CATSLTGLNQPQHF. The chain joins TRBV15 to TRBJ1-5, with 7 bases aligning to TRBD1. Germline values: CDR1 LNHNV, CDR2 YYDKDF (reference sequence). The CDR3 spans 14 residues. V shed 5 bases and J 4 bases; nucleotides not matched to a gene: 5.

The sample holds many counts of this clonotype. The chain has TRBV2 and TRBJ2-5; 13 bases are shared with TRBD2. CDR1 is SNHLY and CDR2 is FYNNEI in the germline V gene. This CDR3 comprises 15 residues. V dropped 9 bases and J dropped 3; count of bases not matched to a gene: 7. This chain's CDR3 is CARGLAGEPEETQYF. CDR3 DNA: TGTGCCAGAGGACTAGCGGGAGAACCTGAAGAGACCCAGTACTTC.

The table lists this clonotype with many counts. V and J are TRBV4-3 and TRBJ2-5, with TRBD1 identical over 7 bases. The junction had 4 bases not matched to a gene; V was cut back by 2 bases and J by 1 base. Germline loops: CDR1 LGHNA, CDR2 YSLEER. The CDR3 runs 15 residues. CDR3 sequence: CASSQQGGTQETQYF. In DNA form, the CDR3 reads TGCGCCAGCAGCCAACAAGGGGGCACCCAAGAGACCCAGTACTTC.